This T cell receptor beta chain was captured in a study of regulatory T cells in long-lasting Graves disease. Noted time point: newly diagnosed GD, antithyroid drugs for less than 3 months. Scientists built the TCR library using RNA that was extracted from PBMCs. In regard to this clonotype: A much larger clone sits a single nucleotide away, making a read error possible.

Arm-PCR with iRepertoire HTBI primers amplified the CDR3 regions for these TCR beta libraries. Each CDR3 protein is one row after TCRdb ran MiXCR on the multiplex PCR reads. Among 550,000 or so distinct CDR3 sequences, 9.5% to 15% were seen once, and the ten largest hold about 8.3%. Germline loops: CDR1 LGHDT, CDR2 YNNKEL (reference sequence). V gave up 5 bases and J gave up 2 bases, with 8 bases separating them. This CDR3 spans 13 amino acids. This same sample was also taken into another study, of T cells in Graves' hyperthyroidism and ophthalmopathy.

V and J are TRBV3-1 and TRBJ2-3; the D is unclear. The sequence came from a woman aged 30 to 39 with Graves disease. The input for sequencing was peripheral blood mononuclear cells (PBMCs), taken at new diagnosis, from a patient treated with antithyroid drugs. The CDR3 reads CASSGSNTDTQYF. The DNA of the CDR3 is TGTGCCAGCAGCGGATCAAACACAGATACGCAGTATTTT.